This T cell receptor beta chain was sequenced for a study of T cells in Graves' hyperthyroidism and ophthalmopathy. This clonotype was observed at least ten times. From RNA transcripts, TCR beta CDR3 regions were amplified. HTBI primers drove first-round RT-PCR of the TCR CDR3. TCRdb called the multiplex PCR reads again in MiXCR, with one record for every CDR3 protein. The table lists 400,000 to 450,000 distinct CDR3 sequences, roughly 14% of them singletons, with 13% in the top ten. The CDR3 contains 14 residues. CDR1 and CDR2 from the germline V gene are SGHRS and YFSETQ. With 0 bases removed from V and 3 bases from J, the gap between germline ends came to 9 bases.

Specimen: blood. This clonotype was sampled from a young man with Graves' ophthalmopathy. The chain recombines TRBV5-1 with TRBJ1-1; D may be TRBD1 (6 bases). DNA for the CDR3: TGCGCCAGCAGCTTGGGTAGGGGGGACACTGAAGCTTTCTTT. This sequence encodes CASSLGRGDTEAFF.